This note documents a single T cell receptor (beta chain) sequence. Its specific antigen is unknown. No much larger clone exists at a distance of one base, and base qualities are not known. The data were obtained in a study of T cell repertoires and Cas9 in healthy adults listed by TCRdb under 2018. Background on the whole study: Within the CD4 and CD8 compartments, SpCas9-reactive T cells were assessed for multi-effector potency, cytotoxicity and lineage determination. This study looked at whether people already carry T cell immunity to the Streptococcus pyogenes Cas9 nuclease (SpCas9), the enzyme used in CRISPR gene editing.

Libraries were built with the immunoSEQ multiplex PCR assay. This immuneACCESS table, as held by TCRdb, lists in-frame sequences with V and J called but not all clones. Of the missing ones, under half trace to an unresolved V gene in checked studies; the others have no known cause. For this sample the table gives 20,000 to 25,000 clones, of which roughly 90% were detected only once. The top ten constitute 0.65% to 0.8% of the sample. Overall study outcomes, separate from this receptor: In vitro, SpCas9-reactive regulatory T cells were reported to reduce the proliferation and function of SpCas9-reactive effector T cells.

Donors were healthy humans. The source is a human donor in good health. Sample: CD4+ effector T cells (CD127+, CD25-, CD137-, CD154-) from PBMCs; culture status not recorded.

CDR3 region: CASSRGRRETQYF. DNA sequence: TGTGCCAGCTCACGCGGAAGGAGGGAGACCCAGTACTTC. The sequence is built from TRBV18 and TRBJ2-5, with TRBD2 perhaps the D gene, on 5 matching bases. V is reduced by 4 bases and J by 5 bases, leaving a spacing of 11 bases between them. Measured from the cysteine to the phenylalanine, the CDR3 is 13 residues long. Only the CDR3 part of the read is kept: 39 bases, read in frame from the first base. CDR1 and CDR2 are drawn from the germline V gene: KGHSH, LQKENI.